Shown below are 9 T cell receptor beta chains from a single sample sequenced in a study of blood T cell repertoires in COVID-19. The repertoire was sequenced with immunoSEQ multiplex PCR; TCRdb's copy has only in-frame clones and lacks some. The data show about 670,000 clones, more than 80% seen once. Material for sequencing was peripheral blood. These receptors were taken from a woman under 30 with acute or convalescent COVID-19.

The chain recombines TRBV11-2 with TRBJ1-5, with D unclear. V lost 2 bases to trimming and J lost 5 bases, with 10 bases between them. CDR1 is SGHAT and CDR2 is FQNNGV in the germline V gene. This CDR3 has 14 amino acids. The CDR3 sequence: CASSLSGSHQPQHF. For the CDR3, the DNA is TGTGCCAGCAGCTTAAGCGGCTCTCATCAGCCCCAGCATTTT.

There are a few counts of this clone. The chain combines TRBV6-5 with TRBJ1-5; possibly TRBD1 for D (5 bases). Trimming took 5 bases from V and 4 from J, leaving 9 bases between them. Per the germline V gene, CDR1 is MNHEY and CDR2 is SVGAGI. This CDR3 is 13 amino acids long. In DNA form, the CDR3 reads TGTGCCAGCAGTCTTTCAGGGAATCAGCCCCAGCATTTT. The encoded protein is CASSLSGNQPQHF.

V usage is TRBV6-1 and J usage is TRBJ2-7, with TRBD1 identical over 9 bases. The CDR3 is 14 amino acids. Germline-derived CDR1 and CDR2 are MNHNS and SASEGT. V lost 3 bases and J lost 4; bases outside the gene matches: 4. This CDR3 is CASSEDRGWYEQYF. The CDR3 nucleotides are TGTGCCAGCAGTGAGGACAGGGGATGGTACGAGCAGTACTTC.

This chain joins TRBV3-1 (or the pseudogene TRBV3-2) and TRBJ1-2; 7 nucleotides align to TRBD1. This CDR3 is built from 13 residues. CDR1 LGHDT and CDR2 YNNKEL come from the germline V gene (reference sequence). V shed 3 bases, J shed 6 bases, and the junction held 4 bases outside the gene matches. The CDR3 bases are TGTGCCAGCAGCCAGAGGGGGCTGGATGGCTACACCTTC. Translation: CASSQRGLDGYTF.

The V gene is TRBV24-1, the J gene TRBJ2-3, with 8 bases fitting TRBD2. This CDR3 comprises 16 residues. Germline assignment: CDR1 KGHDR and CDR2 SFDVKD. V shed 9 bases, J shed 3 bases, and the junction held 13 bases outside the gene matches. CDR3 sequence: CATRGGSRFGTDTQYF. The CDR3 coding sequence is TGTGCCACCCGGGGGGGGTCCCGATTCGGGACAGATACGCAGTATTTT.

The CDR3 here is CASSLDFRQGIFDNSPLHF. The CDR3 nucleotides read TGTGCCAGCAGCTTAGATTTCCGACAGGGAATTTTTGATAATTCACCCCTCCACTTT. V usage is TRBV7-9 and J usage is TRBJ1-6, with 7 bases matching TRBD1. Germline V gene sequence: CDR1 SEHNR, CDR2 FQNEAQ (reference sequence). This CDR3 region has 19 residues. J lost 5 bases, V lost 1 base, and 14 bases had no gene match. The full variable domain, its missing parts supplied by reference TRBV7-9 and TRBJ1-6, is DTGVSQNPRHKITKRGQNVTFRCDPISEHNRLYWYRQTLGQGPEFLTYFQNEAQLEKSRLLSDRFSAERPKGSFSTLEIQRTEQGDSAMYLCASSLDFRQGIFDNSPLHFGNGTRLTVT.

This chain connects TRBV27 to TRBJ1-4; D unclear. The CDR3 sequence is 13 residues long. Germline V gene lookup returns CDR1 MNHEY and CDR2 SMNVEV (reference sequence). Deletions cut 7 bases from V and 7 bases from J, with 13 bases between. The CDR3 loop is CASKEEVGEKLFF. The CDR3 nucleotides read TGTGCCAGCAAGGAGGAAGTAGGTGAAAAACTGTTTTTT.

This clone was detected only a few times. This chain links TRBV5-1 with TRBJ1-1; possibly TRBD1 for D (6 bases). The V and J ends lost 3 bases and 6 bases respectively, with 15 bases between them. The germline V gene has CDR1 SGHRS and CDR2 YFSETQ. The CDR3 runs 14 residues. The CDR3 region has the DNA TGCGCCAGCAGCTGGGCCGGGGGGGCGGCTGAAGCTTTCTTT. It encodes CASSWAGGAAEAFF.

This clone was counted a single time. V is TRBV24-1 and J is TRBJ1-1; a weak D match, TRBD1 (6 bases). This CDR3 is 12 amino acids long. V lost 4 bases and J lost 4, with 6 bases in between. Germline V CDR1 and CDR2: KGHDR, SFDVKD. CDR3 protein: CATSEQGTEAFF. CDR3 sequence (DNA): TGTGCCACCAGTGAACAGGGCACTGAAGCTTTCTTT.